A selection of T cell receptor beta chains follows, all from one sample in a study of blood T cell repertoires in COVID-19. Method: immunoSEQ multiplex PCR; TCRdb's copy keeps in-frame clones and lacks some. The sample lists 150,000 or so clones; over 80% were seen once. The material sequenced was PBMCs or T cells enriched from blood (not recorded which). Every receptor here comes from a woman between 50 and 59 years old who had been exposed to COVID-19. The CDR3 runs from the conserved cysteine through the conserved F or W. The order of the fields is D gene, clone size, V gene, J gene, CDR3 DNA, CDR3 protein. A D gene is named only where the DNA matches it firmly. Size tells how often a clone was seen (once, few, many) or the class of an expanded clone, and some rows leave it out.

>NA|NA|TRBV5-1|TRBJ1-2
TGCGCCAGCAGCTTGGAAGGGGCCCACTATGGCTACACCTTC
CASSLEGAHYGYTF
>TRBD1|once|TRBV19|TRBJ1-5
TGTGCCAGTAGTATGTCGTCAGGGGGGAATCAGCCCCAGCATTTT
CASSMSSGGNQPQHF
>NA|NA|TRBV6-5|TRBJ1-5
TGTGCCAGCAGACCCACAGGGCAGCGCAATCAGCCCCAGCATTTT
CASRPTGQRNQPQHF
>TRBD1|once|TRBV9|TRBJ1-6
TGTGCCAGCAGCGCCCTTTCAGGGGGACATAATTCACCCCTCCACTTT
CASSALSGGHNSPLHF
>TRBD2|NA|TRBV7-8|TRBJ2-7
TGTGCCAGCAGCAGGACTAGCGGGGGAATGAAATCCTACGAGCAGTACTTC
CASSRTSGGMKSYEQYF
>TRBD2|NA|TRBV5-6|TRBJ2-2
TGTGCCAGCAGCTTGGCCGCGGGGGTGAAGTCCGGGGAGCTGTTTTTT
CASSLAAGVKSGELFF
>NA|NA|TRBV10-3|TRBJ1-1
TGTGCCATCAGTGAGTCCGGAGCGGAAATTCCTGGAACTTACATGAACACTGAAGCTTTCTTT
CAISESGAEIPGTYMNTEAFF
>NA|NA|TRBV29-1|TRBJ2-5
TGCAGCGTTTCCCATGGGGTCGGGCAGGGGGAGACCCAGTACTTC
CSVSHGVGQGETQYF
>NA|NA|TRBV19|TRBJ2-2
TGTGCCAGTCAACAAGGGGGTACGACTACCTATGGCGGGGAGCTGTTTTTT
CASQQGGTTTYGGELFF
>TRBD1|NA|TRBV11-2|TRBJ1-3
TGTGCCAGCAGCTTAGAAGGCAGGGGGCGCGGAAACACCATATATTTT
CASSLEGRGRGNTIYF
>NA|NA|TRBV7-9|TRBJ1-3
TGTGCCAGCAGCTTATTTTCAGATTCTGGAAACACCATATATTTT
CASSLFSDSGNTIYF
>NA|NA|TRBV4-2|TRBJ1-1
TGTGCCAGCAGCCAAGAAAGGGGATGGTTGGGCACTGAAGCTTTCTTT
CASSQERGWLGTEAFF
>NA|NA|TRBV28|TRBJ1-5
TGTGCCAGCAGTTTACCCCCGGGGGGACGCGGTCAGCCCCAGCATTTT
CASSLPPGGRGQPQHF
>TRBD2|NA|TRBV3-1/TRBV3-2|TRBJ2-1
TGTGCCAGCAGCGAATCCGGGACTATCTACAATGAGCAGTTCTTC
CASSESGTIYNEQFF
>TRBD1|NA|TRBV30|TRBJ1-1
TGTGCCTGGAGTTACAGGGGAAACACTGAAGCTTTCTTT
CAWSYRGNTEAFF
>NA|NA|TRBV9|TRBJ1-1
TGTGCCAGCAGCCCAGGTGGGGGGTTGAACACTGAAGCTTTCTTT
CASSPGGGLNTEAFF
>NA|NA|TRBV9|TRBJ2-3
TGTGCCAGCAGCGTGGCGGGGACAGTGCGTGCCGCAGATACGCAGTATTTT
CASSVAGTVRAADTQYF
>NA|NA|TRBV6-5|TRBJ2-7
TGTGCCAGCAGTTACTCGGGGCGCTACGAGCAGTACTTC
CASSYSGRYEQYF
>NA|NA|TRBV2|TRBJ1-1
TGTGCCAGCAGTGGGGAGTGGCGGGATGCTGAAGCTTTCTTT
CASSGEWRDAEAFF
>NA|NA|TRBV29-1|TRBJ2-3
TGCAGCGTTGTAGGAGGGAACGCAGATACGCAGTATTTT
CSVVGGNADTQYF
>TRBD1|NA|TRBV3-1/TRBV3-2|TRBJ1-5
TGTGCCAGCAGCCACAGGGGGCTAGGTCCTCAGCCCCAGCATTTT
CASSHRGLGPQPQHF
>TRBD2|NA|TRBV14|TRBJ2-5
TGTGCCAGCAGCCGATTTCTAACTAGCGGGAGGGGAGGAGAGACCCAGTACTTC
CASSRFLTSGRGGETQYF
>TRBD2|NA|TRBV6-5|TRBJ2-1
TGTGCCAGCAGTTTCGGGACTAGGGACTACAATGAGCAGTTCTTC
CASSFGTRDYNEQFF
>NA|once|TRBV9|TRBJ1-1
TGTGCCAGCGCTGAGGCCCTGAACACTGAAGCTTTCTTT
CASAEALNTEAFF
>NA|NA|TRBV9|TRBJ1-1
TGTGCCAGCAGCCCGATAGGAGCTGAAGCTTTCTTT
CASSPIGAEAFF
>TRBD2|NA|TRBV5-1|TRBJ2-1
TGCGCCAGCAGCTCCGCTAGCGGGGGGCCCTTCAATGAGCAGTTCTTC
CASSSASGGPFNEQFF
>TRBD1|NA|TRBV12-3/TRBV12-4|TRBJ1-2
TGTGCCAGCGTAACAGGGGGCGACGGCTACACCTTC
CASVTGGDGYTF
>NA|NA|TRBV5-1|TRBJ1-2
TGCGCCAGCAGCTTGAGGGGTGATGGCTACACCTTC
CASSLRGDGYTF
>TRBD2|NA|TRBV7-2|TRBJ2-2
TGTGCCAGCAGCTTAGAAGGGACTAGCGGCACCGGGGAGCTGTTTTTT
CASSLEGTSGTGELFF
>NA|NA|TRBV12-3/TRBV12-4|TRBJ1-1
TGTGCCAGCAGTTTTGTCATGGAGACTGAAGCTTTCTTT
CASSFVMETEAFF
>NA|NA|TRBV10-3|TRBJ2-7
TGTGCCATCAGTGAGTCGACTGCCGGGGTTGGTTACGAGCAGTACTTC
CAISESTAGVGYEQYF
>NA|NA|TRBV7-2|TRBJ1-3
TGTGCCAGCAGCTTCGGACAGTCATTCACCATATATTTT
CASSFGQSFTIYF
>NA|NA|TRBV14|TRBJ2-2
TGTGCCAGCAGCAGAGGGGGGAACACCGGGGAGCTGTTTTTT
CASSRGGNTGELFF
>NA|NA|TRBV7-9|TRBJ1-3
TGTGCCAGCTCCGGGAGTCGCGGCGCTGGAAACACCATATATTTT
CASSGSRGAGNTIYF
>NA|NA|TRBV3-1/TRBV3-2|TRBJ2-5
TGTGCCAGCAGCCCGGGACTCGTGTACCAAGAGACCCAGTACTTC
CASSPGLVYQETQYF
>NA|NA|TRBV29-1|TRBJ1-2
TGCAGCGTTGAGTGGTACAGGGCTTATGGCTACACCTTC
CSVEWYRAYGYTF
>TRBD1|NA|TRBV11-2|TRBJ2-7
TGTGCCAGCGGGACAGGCCTTACCCAGTACTTC
CASGTGLTQYF
>NA|NA|TRBV19|TRBJ1-4
TGTGCCAGTAGACAACAGGGTTCGAATGAAAAACTGTTTTTT
CASRQQGSNEKLFF
>NA|NA|TRBV5-6|TRBJ2-1
TGTGCCAGCAGCCCTAACGGAGACTCCTACAATGAGCAGTTCTTC
CASSPNGDSYNEQFF
>NA|NA|TRBV27|TRBJ1-5
TGTGCCAGCAGTCAATACAGGGAGAAAAATCAGCCCCAGCATTTT
CASSQYREKNQPQHF
>TRBD2|NA|TRBV28|TRBJ2-1
TGTGCCAGCAGGACACCAAGCGGGGGGGCCTATAATGAGCAGTTCTTC
CASRTPSGGAYNEQFF
>TRBD2|NA|TRBV20-1|TRBJ2-3
TGCAGTGCTCGTGGGACTAGCGGGAGGACAGATACGCAGTATTTT
CSARGTSGRTDTQYF